The clone carrying this T cell receptor (beta chain) was picked up a small number of times. What it binds is unknown. RNA transcripts gave rise to amplified TCR beta CDR3 regions. HTBI primers drove first-round RT-PCR of the TCR CDR3. TCRdb passed the multiplex PCR reads through MiXCR, listing each CDR3 protein once. Here the sample spans about 400,000 distinct CDR3 sequences, approximately 15% being singletons. Pregnant or lactating patients were excluded, as were those with uncontrolled infection or other autoimmune disease. The authors took PBMCs from 9.5 to 10 ml fresh peripheral blood. The CDR3 totals 13 residues. Trimming removed 9 bases at V and 4 bases at J, with 16 bases between. Germline CDR1 LNHDA, CDR2 SQIVND (reference sequence). This sample is part of a study of T cells in Graves' hyperthyroidism and ophthalmopathy. Study in general: Peripheral blood was collected at initial diagnosis, before any treatment. Study-wide results and caveats: Appearing also in blood were most of the thyroid clonotypes expanded above 0.001.

Sequencing used blood. This TCR was recovered from a man between 18 and 29 years old with Graves' ophthalmopathy. This chain connects TRBV19 to TRBJ2-7, with TRBD1 as a possible D gene (6 bases). The CDR3, as DNA: TGTGCCAGGACAGGCCCGAGGGCTTACGAGCAGTACTTC. As protein: CARTGPRAYEQYF.